These 9 T cell receptor beta chains were all obtained from the same sample, sequenced in a study of blood T cells in healthy people across ages. A second PCR, run for 7 to 11 cycles, used a sample-barcoded 5' primer plus a J-beta primer mix. TCRdb re-called the 5' RACE reads through MiXCR, storing one row per CDR3 protein. The sample consists of about 640,000 distinct CDR3 sequences, 45% to 65% of them appearing once. Sequencing was performed on blood. These receptors came from a man aged 55 to 70 in good health.

The chain joins TRBV5-8 to TRBJ2-3; 7 nucleotides line up with TRBD1. V lost 2 bases, J lost 2 bases, and 2 bases stayed unmatched. The CDR3 is made up of 14 amino acids. Germline V CDR1 and CDR2: SGHTS, YDEGEE. CDR3 in amino acids: CASSFGTDTDTQYF. The CDR3 DNA reads TGTGCCAGCAGCTTTGGGACAGACACAGATACGCAGTATTTT.

The chain is built from TRBV20-1 and TRBJ1-6, with TRBD1 as a possible D gene (5 bases). Germline V gene sequence: CDR1 DFQATT, CDR2 SNEGSKA (reference sequence). The germline V and J ends were trimmed by 0 bases and 9 bases, with 12 bases remaining between them. This CDR3 is 14 amino acids long. In DNA form, the CDR3 reads TGCAGTGCTAGAGATTGGGGGAATGGTTCACCCCTCCACTTT. This codes for CSARDWGNGSPLHF.

The chain is built from TRBV6-2 or TRBV6-3 and TRBJ2-4; 7 bases fit TRBD2. Trimming took 8 bases from V and 6 from J; bases not matched to a gene: 4. CDR3 length: 12 amino acids. Germline loops: CDR1 MNHEY, CDR2 SVGEGT. The CDR3 is CASQRGGNIQYF. CDR3 coding DNA: TGTGCCAGCCAGCGGGGCGGAAACATTCAGTACTTC.

This rearrangement joins TRBV7-2 to TRBJ2-1, with D possibly TRBD1 on 5 matching bases. The ends were cut back, 5 bases at V and 4 bases at J, with 12 bases in the middle. Germline CDR1 SGHTA, CDR2 FQGNSA. The CDR3 sequence is 14 residues long. CDR3 protein: CASSLPTAYNEQFF. CDR3 nucleotide sequence: TGTGCCAGCAGCCTCCCGACAGCATACAATGAGCAGTTCTTC.

The V gene is TRBV5-4, the J gene TRBJ2-7, with 11 bases fitting TRBD1. Germline CDR1 reads SGHNT; CDR2 reads YYREEE (reference sequence). CDR3 length: 14 residues. V shed 5 bases, J shed 5 bases, and the junction held 6 bases outside the gene matches. CDR3 loop: CASRPDRGRNEQYF. DNA for the CDR3: TGTGCCAGCAGACCGGACAGGGGGCGGAACGAGCAGTACTTC.

This clonotype was observed a single time. An end of the junction does not agree with germline; a read error may underlie this. The gene calls are TRBV7-2 and TRBJ2-3; tentative D call: TRBD1 (5 bases). The germline V gene encodes CDR1 SGHTA and CDR2 FQGNSA. CDR3 length equals 15 residues. CDR3 amino acids: CASSWGTPNTETQYF. The CDR3 region has the DNA TGTGCCAGCAGCTGGGGCACGCCGAACACAGAGACGCAGTATTTT.

This chain links TRBV29-1 with TRBJ1-6; D unresolved. Trimming cost V 2 bases and J 13 bases, with 15 bases left between them. The CDR3 has 13 residues. From germline, CDR1 is SQVTM and CDR2 ANQGSEA. CDR3 sequence (DNA): TGCAGCGTTGAAATGGTGGTTGGCGGCCCCCTCCACTTT. Protein product: CSVEMVVGGPLHF.

The chain has TRBV7-2 and TRBJ2-5; 11 bases agree with TRBD2. This CDR3 is 16 amino acids long. The V gene end was trimmed by 5 bases and the J gene end by 5 bases; junction bases not matched to a gene: 10. Germline CDR1 and CDR2: SGHTA and FQGNSA. The DNA of the CDR3 is TGTGCCAGCAGCGCCGGACTAGCGGGTGCTAGGGAGACCCAGTACTTC. Its protein product is CASSAGLAGARETQYF.

Only one count was recorded for this clonotype. This chain's CDR3 is CASNTTGEETQYF. DNA for the CDR3: TGTGCCAGCAACACGACAGGGGAAGAGACCCAGTACTTC. The rearrangement joins TRBV7-7 to TRBJ2-5, with 8 positions matching TRBD1. CDR3 length: 13 residues. The V gene's germline CDR1 is SSHAT and CDR2 FNYEAQ (reference sequence). Germline trimming cut 7 bases from V and 3 bases from J; bases unmatched to any gene: 4.